A single sample is the source of the 20 T cell receptor beta chains below, sequenced in a study of radiotherapy plus CTLA-4 blockade in lung cancer (dated by TCRdb to about 2018). Receptor amplification or capture employed the immunoSEQ multiplex PCR assay. What TCRdb holds here is the immuneACCESS table cut down to in-frame rearrangements. Part of the clones is not present; checked against another copy, under half of the missing clones reflect an unresolved V gene, and the others are unexplained. The sample table lists tens of thousands of clones, more than 60% of them with a count of one. Approximately 24% of the sample goes to the ten largest clones. The sample in question was peripheral blood, obtained from a patient treated with radiotherapy plus ipilimumab. Every receptor here comes from a human donor with non-small cell lung cancer whose response to radiotherapy plus ipilimumab could not be evaluated. Some clones in this sample may be carry-over from other donors' samples.

The chain couples TRBV5-1 to TRBJ1-1; TRBD1 matches at 8 bases. Germline values: CDR1 SGHRS, CDR2 YFSETQ. With V trimmed by 4 bases and J by 8 bases, 10 bases remained unmatched. This CDR3 is 14 amino acids long. In DNA form, the CDR3 reads TGCGCCAGCAGCGATGGGACAGGCATGAAAGAAGCTTTCTTT. It encodes CASSDGTGMKEAFF.

CDR3 DNA sequence: TGTGCCAGCAGCTTAGATGCAGGGGGCTACGAGCAGTACTTC. This gives the protein CASSLDAGGYEQYF. The chain couples TRBV11-2 to TRBJ2-7, with 7 bases that match TRBD1. V shed 0 bases and J 3 bases; nucleotides not matched to a gene: 2. The CDR3 runs 14 residues. The V gene's germline CDR1 is SGHAT and CDR2 FQNNGV.

This clone showed up just a few times. V usage is TRBV9 and J usage is TRBJ2-7; the match to TRBD1 covers 10 bases. Germline-derived CDR1 and CDR2 are SGDLS and YYNGEE. With 3 bases clipped from V and 1 base from J, the junction kept 1 base outside the gene matches. The CDR3 contains 14 residues. The CDR3 here is CASSADRGSYEQYF. DNA of the CDR3: TGTGCCAGCAGCGCGGACAGGGGGTCCTACGAGCAGTACTTC.

As regards this clone: An end of the junction does not agree with germline; a read error may underlie this. The V gene is TRBV5-4, the J gene TRBJ2-7, with D uncertain. The germline CDR1 and CDR2 sequences are SGHNT and YYREEE (reference sequence). The CDR3 length is 15 residues. The CDR3 coding sequence is TGCGCCAGCAGCCAAGATCCCTACTACGGCTACGAGCAGTACTTC. Translation: CASSQDPYYGYEQYF.

This rearrangement joins TRBV5-6 to TRBJ2-5; D gene ambiguous. This CDR3 has 13 amino acids. Germline CDR1 SGHDT, CDR2 YYEEEE. Trimming pared 5 bases from V and 5 bases from J, leaving 13 bases between. The CDR3 is CASSYRRRETQYF. CDR3 coding DNA: TGTGCCAGCAGTTACCGACGCAGGGAGACCCAGTACTTC.

This clone showed up just once. The CDR3 sequence: CAWTRQEVYGYTF. CDR3 in DNA: TGTGCCTGGACCAGACAGGAAGTCTATGGCTACACCTTC. The chain combines TRBV30 with TRBJ1-2; weak D call: TRBD1 (6 bases). This CDR3 has 13 residues. Germline loops: CDR1 GTSNPN, CDR2 SVGIG (reference sequence). Between the trimmed V and J ends, which lost 4 bases and 4 bases, there was a span of 13 bases.

This chain connects TRBV19 to TRBJ2-7; 8 nucleotides align to TRBD1. CDR1 is LNHDA and CDR2 is SQIVND in the germline V gene (reference sequence). The CDR3 is 16 amino acids. Unmatched junction bases numbered 12, after V lost 3 bases and J lost 5 bases. The CDR3 DNA follows: TGTGCCAGTAGTATTGTAATTGGACAGGGAAGGAACGAGCAGTACTTC. Translation gives CASSIVIGQGRNEQYF.

The chain employs TRBV29-1 and TRBJ1-1; 9 bases are a match to TRBD1. CDR3 size: 12 residues. V was pared by 6 bases and J by 1 base, with 0 bases of the junction left unmatched. Germline loops: CDR1 SQVTM, CDR2 ANQGSEA. The CDR3 sequence is CSVGQGNTEAFF. The CDR3 coding sequence is TGCAGCGTGGGACAGGGGAACACTGAAGCTTTCTTT.

The rearrangement joins TRBV7-2 to TRBJ2-1; 9 positions match TRBD1. V was pared by 5 bases and J by 2 bases, with 4 bases of the junction left unmatched. The CDR3 loop spans 15 amino acids. CDR1 and CDR2 from the germline V gene are SGHTA and FQGNSA. Here the CDR3 DNA reads TGTGCCAGCAGCCTAGACAGGGGGGCCTACAATGAGCAGTTCTTC. Amino acids: CASSLDRGAYNEQFF.

The gene calls are TRBV4-2 and TRBJ2-1, with 10 bases matching TRBD2. V shed 3 bases, J shed 6 bases, and the junction held 8 bases outside the gene matches. CDR1 and CDR2 from the germline V gene are LGHNA and YNFKEQ. The CDR3 length is 16 residues. The CDR3 coding sequence is TGTGCCAGCAGCCAGGCCGCCCAGCGGGGGGGCAATGAGCAGTTCTTC. Amino acids: CASSQAAQRGGNEQFF.

This clone was recorded a few times. For the CDR3, the DNA is TGTGCCAGCAACCGGGACAGGGGTTTTGGAGAGACCCAGTACTTC. Residues: CASNRDRGFGETQYF. The chain employs TRBV2 and TRBJ2-5; TRBD1 matches 10 bases. This CDR3 is built from 15 residues. Trimming cost V 7 bases and J 4 bases; bases outside gene matches: 9. CDR1 is SNHLY and CDR2 is FYNNEI in the germline V gene.

The rearrangement uses TRBV6-5 and TRBJ2-7; D is perhaps TRBD1 (6 bases). Germline CDR1 reads MNHEY; CDR2 reads SVGAGI. V was trimmed by 8 bases and J by 2 bases, leaving 19 bases between them. The CDR3 has 15 amino acids. CDR3 sequence (DNA): TGTGCCAGCTTCAGAGGTGCAGGGGTCCCCTACGAGCAGTACTTC. This codes for CASFRGAGVPYEQYF.

This clone was seen a few times. The chain employs TRBV18 and TRBJ1-2; the D gene is possibly TRBD1 (6 bases). Per germline, CDR1 KGHSH and CDR2 LQKENI. V was pared by 3 bases and J by 5 bases, with 13 bases between. This CDR3 spans 14 amino acids. CDR3 protein: CASSPPGHQYGYTF. Written as DNA, the CDR3 is TGTGCCAGCTCACCTCCGGGACACCAATATGGCTACACCTTC. The full variable domain, rest sourced from reference TRBV18 and TRBJ1-2, is NAGVMQNPRHLVRRRGQEARLRCSPMKGHSHVYWYRQLPEEGLKFMVYLQKENIIDESGMPKERFSAEFPKEGPSILRIQQVVRGDSAAYFCASSPPGHQYGYTFGSGTRLTVV.

The chain combines TRBV5-1 with TRBJ1-2; 12 bases are a match to TRBD1. V gave up 4 bases and J gave up 6 bases; unmatched junction bases: 13. The CDR3 spans 17 residues. CDR1 and CDR2 (germline): SGHRS, YFSETQ. This CDR3 is CASSAGTGGAGVNGYTF. The CDR3, as DNA: TGCGCCAGCAGCGCCGGGACAGGGGGCGCCGGGGTAAATGGCTACACCTTC.

This clone was counted once. V usage is TRBV19 and J usage is TRBJ2-7, with 8 bases aligning to TRBD1. CDR1 is LNHDA and CDR2 is SQIVND in the germline V gene (reference sequence). The trim removed 1 base at V and 5 bases at J, leaving 4 bases unmatched. This CDR3 comprises 14 residues. The CDR3 bases are TGTGCCAGTAGTATAGGACAGGGGATGCACGAGCAGTACTTC. Residues: CASSIGQGMHEQYF.

This clone appeared a few times. The chain combines TRBV2 with TRBJ1-5, with 7 bases lining up with TRBD1. Trimming took 8 bases from V and 0 from J; bases not matched to a gene: 1. This CDR3 contains 13 residues. The germline V gene encodes CDR1 SNHLY and CDR2 FYNNEI. Here the CDR3 reads CASWTGSNQPQHF. The CDR3 region has the DNA TGTGCCAGCTGGACAGGTAGCAATCAGCCCCAGCATTTT.

The rearrangement joins TRBV9 to TRBJ1-4; 11 bases fit TRBD1. Germline assignment: CDR1 SGDLS and CDR2 YYNGEE. V lost 3 bases and J lost 10; bases outside the gene matches: 8. The CDR3 runs to 15 residues. As DNA, the CDR3 is TGTGCCAGCAGCGCCCGGACAGGGGGCGCGTCAAAACTGTTTTTT. Amino acid sequence: CASSARTGGASKLFF.

The chain combines TRBV27 with TRBJ2-2; D perhaps matches TRBD1 (6 bases). Germline CDR1 MNHEY, CDR2 SMNVEV (reference sequence). V dropped 6 bases and J dropped 8 bases, with 16 bases sitting between them. This CDR3 has 14 residues. The CDR3 loop is CASSYGQMGGELFF. DNA for the CDR3: TGTGCCAGCAGCTACGGACAGATGGGGGGGGAGCTGTTTTTT.

The chain combines TRBV6-5 with TRBJ1-2; TRBD1 agrees at 9 bases. CDR1 is MNHEY and CDR2 is SVGAGI in the germline V gene. V lost 6 bases, J lost 7 bases, and 9 bases stayed unmatched. CDR3 length equals 14 residues. CDR3 residues: CASRPGTGNGGYTF. The CDR3 DNA reads as TGTGCCAGCAGGCCCGGGACAGGGAATGGTGGCTACACCTTC.

The table lists this clone with a few counts. CDR3 in DNA: TGTGCCAGCAGCTTACGGGCAGGGCATTTCGTCGGCTACACCTTC. Its protein product is CASSLRAGHFVGYTF. The J gene is TRBJ1-2, the V gene TRBV11-2; D is perhaps TRBD1 (5 bases). V was cut by 2 bases and J by 8 bases, with 18 bases left in between. This CDR3 has 15 amino acids. Germline assignment: CDR1 SGHAT and CDR2 FQNNGV.